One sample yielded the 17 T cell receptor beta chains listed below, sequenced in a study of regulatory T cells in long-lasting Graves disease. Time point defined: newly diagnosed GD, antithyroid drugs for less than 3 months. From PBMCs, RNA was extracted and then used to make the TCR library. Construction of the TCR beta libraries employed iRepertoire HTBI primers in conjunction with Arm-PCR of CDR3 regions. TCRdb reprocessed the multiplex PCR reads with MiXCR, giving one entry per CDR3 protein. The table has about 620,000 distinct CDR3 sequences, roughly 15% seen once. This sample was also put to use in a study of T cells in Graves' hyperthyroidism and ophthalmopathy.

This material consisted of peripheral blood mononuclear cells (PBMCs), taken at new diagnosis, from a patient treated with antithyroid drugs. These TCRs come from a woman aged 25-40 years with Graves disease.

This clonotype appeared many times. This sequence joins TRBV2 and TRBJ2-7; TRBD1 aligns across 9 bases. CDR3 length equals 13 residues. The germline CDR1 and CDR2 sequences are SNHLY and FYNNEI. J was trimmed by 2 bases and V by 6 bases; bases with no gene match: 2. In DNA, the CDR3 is TGTGCCAGCAGGGGGACAGGGACCTACGAGCAGTACTTC. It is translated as CASRGTGTYEQYF.

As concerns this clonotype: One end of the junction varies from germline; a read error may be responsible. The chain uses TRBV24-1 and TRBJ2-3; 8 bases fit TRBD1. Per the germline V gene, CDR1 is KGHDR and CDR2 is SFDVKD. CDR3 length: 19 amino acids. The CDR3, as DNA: TGTGCCACCAGTGATTTGCGCTCTTCAGGCCGTCGGGGGACAGGTACGCAGTATTTT. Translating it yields CATSDLRSSGRRGTGTQYF.

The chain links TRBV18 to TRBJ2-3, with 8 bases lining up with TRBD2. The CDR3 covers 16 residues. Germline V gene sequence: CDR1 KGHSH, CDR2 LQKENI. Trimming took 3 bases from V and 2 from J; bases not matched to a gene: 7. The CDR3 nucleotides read TGTGCCAGCTCACCTATCCCGGGAGGGGCCACAGATACGCAGTATTTT. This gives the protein CASSPIPGGATDTQYF.

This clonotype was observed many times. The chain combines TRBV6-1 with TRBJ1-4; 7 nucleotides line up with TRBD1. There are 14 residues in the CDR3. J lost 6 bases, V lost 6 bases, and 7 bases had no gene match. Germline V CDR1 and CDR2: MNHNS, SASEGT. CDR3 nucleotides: TGTGCCAGCAGGAAACAGGGGCTGTATGAAAAACTGTTTTTT. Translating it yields CASRKQGLYEKLFF.

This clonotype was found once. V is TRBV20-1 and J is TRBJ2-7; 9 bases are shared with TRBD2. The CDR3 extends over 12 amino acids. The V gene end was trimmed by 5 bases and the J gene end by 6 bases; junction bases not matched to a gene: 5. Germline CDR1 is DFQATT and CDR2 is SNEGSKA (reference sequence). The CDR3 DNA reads TGCAGTGCTCGACTAGCGGAGACCGAGCAGTACTTC. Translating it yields CSARLAETEQYF.

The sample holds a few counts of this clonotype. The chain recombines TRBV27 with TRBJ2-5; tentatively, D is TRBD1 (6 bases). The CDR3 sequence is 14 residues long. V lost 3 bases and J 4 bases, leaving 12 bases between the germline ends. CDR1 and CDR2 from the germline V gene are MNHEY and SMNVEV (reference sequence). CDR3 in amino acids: CASSFTGRSETQYF. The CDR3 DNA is TGTGCCAGCAGTTTCACAGGGCGGTCAGAGACCCAGTACTTC.

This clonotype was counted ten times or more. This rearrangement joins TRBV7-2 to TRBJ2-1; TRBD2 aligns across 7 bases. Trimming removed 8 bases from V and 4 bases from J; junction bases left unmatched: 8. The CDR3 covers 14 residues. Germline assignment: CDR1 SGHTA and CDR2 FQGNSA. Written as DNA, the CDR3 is TGTGCCAGCGGTAAAGCGGGGAGTTACAATGAGCAGTTCTTC. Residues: CASGKAGSYNEQFF.

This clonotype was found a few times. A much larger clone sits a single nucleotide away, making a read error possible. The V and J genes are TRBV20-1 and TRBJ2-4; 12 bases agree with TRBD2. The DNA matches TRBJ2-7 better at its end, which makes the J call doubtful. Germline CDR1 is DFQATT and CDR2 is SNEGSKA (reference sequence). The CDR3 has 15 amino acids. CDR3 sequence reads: CIAARTSGTSYEQYF. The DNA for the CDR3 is TGCATTGCTGCCCGGACTAGCGGGACCTCCTACGAGCAGTACTTC.

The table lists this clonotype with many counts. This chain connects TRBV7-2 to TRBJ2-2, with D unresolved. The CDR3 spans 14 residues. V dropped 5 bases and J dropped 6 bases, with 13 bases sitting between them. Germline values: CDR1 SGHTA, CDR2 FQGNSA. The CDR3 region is CASSPQLGSGELFF. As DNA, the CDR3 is TGTGCCAGCAGCCCTCAGCTAGGATCCGGGGAGCTGTTTTTT.

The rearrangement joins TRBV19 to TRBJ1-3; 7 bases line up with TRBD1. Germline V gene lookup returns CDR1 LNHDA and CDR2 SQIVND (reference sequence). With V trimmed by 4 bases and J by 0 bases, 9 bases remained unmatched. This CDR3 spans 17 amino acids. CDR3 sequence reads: CASSTYLTGNSGNTIYF. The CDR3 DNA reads TGTGCCAGTAGTACCTACTTGACAGGGAACTCTGGAAACACCATATATTTT.

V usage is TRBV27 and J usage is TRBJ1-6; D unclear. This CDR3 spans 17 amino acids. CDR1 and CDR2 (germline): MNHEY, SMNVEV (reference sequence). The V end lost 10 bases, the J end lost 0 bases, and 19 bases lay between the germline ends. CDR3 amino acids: CATSPGSASSYNSPLHF. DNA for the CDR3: TGTGCCACCTCCCCGGGTAGTGCGAGCTCCTATAATTCACCCCTCCACTTT.

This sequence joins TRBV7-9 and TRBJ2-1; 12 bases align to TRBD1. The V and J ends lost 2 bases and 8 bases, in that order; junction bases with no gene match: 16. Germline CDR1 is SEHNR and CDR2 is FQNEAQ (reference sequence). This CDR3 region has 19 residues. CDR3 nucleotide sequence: TGTGCCAGCAGCTTAAACCGTGGGACAGGGGGCGGAGGTAGAGATGAGCAGTTCTTC. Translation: CASSLNRGTGGGGRDEQFF. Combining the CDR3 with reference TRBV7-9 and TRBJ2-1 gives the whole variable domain DTGVSQNPRHKITKRGQNVTFRCDPISEHNRLYWYRQTLGQGPEFLTYFQNEAQLEKSRLLSDRFSAERPKGSFSTLEIQRTEQGDSAMYLCASSLNRGTGGGGRDEQFFGPGTRLTVL.

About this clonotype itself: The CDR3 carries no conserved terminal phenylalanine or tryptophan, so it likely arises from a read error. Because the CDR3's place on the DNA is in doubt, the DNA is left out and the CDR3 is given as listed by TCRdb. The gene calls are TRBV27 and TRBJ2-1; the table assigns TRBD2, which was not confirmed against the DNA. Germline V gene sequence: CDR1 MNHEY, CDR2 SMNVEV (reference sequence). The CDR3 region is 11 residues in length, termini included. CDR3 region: CASVGPGGIGA.

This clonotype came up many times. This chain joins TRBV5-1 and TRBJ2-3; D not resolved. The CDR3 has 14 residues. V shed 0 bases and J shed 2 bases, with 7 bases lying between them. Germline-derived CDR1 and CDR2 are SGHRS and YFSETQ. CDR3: CASSLEAPTDTQYF. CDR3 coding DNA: TGCGCCAGCAGCTTGGAGGCACCCACAGATACGCAGTATTTT.

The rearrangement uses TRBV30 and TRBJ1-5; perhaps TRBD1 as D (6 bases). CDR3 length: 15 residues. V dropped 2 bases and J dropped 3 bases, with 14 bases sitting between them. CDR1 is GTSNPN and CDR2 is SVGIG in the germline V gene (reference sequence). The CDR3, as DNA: TGTGCCTGGAGTCGCACAGGGCTCCCCAATCAGCCCCAGCATTTT. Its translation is CAWSRTGLPNQPQHF.

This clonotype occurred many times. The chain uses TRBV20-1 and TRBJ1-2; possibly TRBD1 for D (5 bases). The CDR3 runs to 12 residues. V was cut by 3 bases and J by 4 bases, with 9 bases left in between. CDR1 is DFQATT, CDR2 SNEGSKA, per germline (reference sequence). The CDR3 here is CSASGTSYGYTF. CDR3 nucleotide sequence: TGCAGTGCTAGCGGGACGTCCTATGGCTACACCTTC.

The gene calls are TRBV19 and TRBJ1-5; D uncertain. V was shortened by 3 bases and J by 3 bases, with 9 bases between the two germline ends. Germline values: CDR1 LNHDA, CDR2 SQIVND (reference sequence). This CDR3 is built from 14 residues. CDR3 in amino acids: CASSIRADNQPQHF. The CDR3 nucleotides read TGTGCCAGTAGTATTAGGGCCGACAATCAGCCCCAGCATTTT.